One sample yielded the 4 T cell receptor beta chains listed below, sequenced in a study of T-cell memory formation after mild COVID-19. TCRdb itself ran the 5' RACE reads through MiXCR, one entry per CDR3 protein. Found here are roughly 280,000 distinct CDR3 sequences, around 16% of them singletons; the top ten hold 22%. Material: PBMCs or a T cell subset sorted from them (not recorded which). The receptors were sampled from a man between 18 and 29 years old who had mild COVID-19 (a few samples of this study predate the infection). Cell type and time point are not known.

This rearrangement joins TRBV28 to TRBJ1-4; D may be TRBD1 (6 bases). Trimming took 3 bases from V and 15 from J, leaving 14 bases between them. The CDR3 length is 12 residues. The V gene's germline CDR1 is MDHEN and CDR2 SYDVKM. Here the CDR3 DNA reads TGTGCCAGCAGTTTTTCGCCCCGGGACATGTTTTTT. Its protein is CASSFSPRDMFF.

This clonotype turned up a few times. The chain uses TRBV7-9 and TRBJ1-2; no definite D call. This CDR3 is 13 amino acids long. V gave up 1 base and J gave up 3 bases, with 6 bases separating them. Germline values: CDR1 SEHNR, CDR2 FQNEAQ (reference sequence). CDR3 nucleotides: TGTGCCAGCAGCTTAGGTAGCGACTATGGCTACACCTTC. This sequence encodes CASSLGSDYGYTF.

This chain uses TRBV10-3 with TRBJ1-1; D not resolved. The CDR3 loop spans 15 amino acids. The V end lost 4 bases, the J end lost 2 bases, and 14 bases lay between the germline ends. Germline V lookup: CDR1 ENHRY, CDR2 SYGVKD. CDR3 DNA: TGTGCCATCAGTGCCTCCAAGGTAGGCAACACTGAAGCTTTCTTT. As protein: CAISASKVGNTEAFF.

There are a few counts of this clonotype. V is TRBV5-1 and J is TRBJ1-2; TRBD1 matches 8 bases. The CDR3 is made up of 14 amino acids. Trimming removed 2 bases from V and 7 bases from J; junction bases left unmatched: 7. Germline loops: CDR1 SGHRS, CDR2 YFSETQ. The CDR3 loop is CASSLTTGALGYTF. As DNA, the CDR3 is TGCGCCAGCAGCTTAACGACAGGGGCCCTTGGCTACACCTTC.